Each of the 12 T cell receptor beta chains below was sequenced from the same sample in a study of CD8+CD57+ T cells in acquired aplastic anemia. Genomic DNA served as template for TCR beta VDJ and CDR3 profiling. TCRdb reprocessed the reads via MiXCR and lists one record per CDR3 protein. The table includes hundreds of thousands of distinct CDR3 sequences, about two thirds detected once. The sequenced sample consisted of sorted CD4+, CD8+, or CD8+CD57+ T cells (not recorded which) from PBMCs. The receptors were sampled from a human donor in good health, serving as a control.

The chain employs TRBV28 and TRBJ1-5; 10 bases line up with TRBD1. Losses at the gene ends were 8 bases for V and 5 bases for J; bases not matched to a gene: 12. Germline V CDR1 and CDR2: MDHEN, SYDVKM. The length of the CDR3 is 16 residues. The CDR3: CASSRGDRGLDQPQHF. The CDR3 DNA is TGTGCCAGCTCCCGCGGGGACAGGGGCCTCGATCAGCCCCAGCATTTT.

The V call is TRBV9, the J call TRBJ1-3; a possible D gene is TRBD1 (5 bases). The CDR3 is made up of 16 amino acids. V was clipped by 4 bases and J by 2 bases, with 16 bases between them. Germline V lookup: CDR1 SGDLS, CDR2 YYNGEE. In DNA, the CDR3 is TGTGCCAGCAGCCTACGGGACGGCGAACCTGGAAACACCATATATTTT. Protein sequence: CASSLRDGEPGNTIYF.

Comments on this clonotype: At one end the junction does not follow the germline gene, possibly because of a read error. The chain uses TRBV6-2 or TRBV6-3 and TRBJ1-1; 7 bases agree with TRBD1. CDR1 and CDR2 (germline): MNHEY, SVGEGT. This CDR3 has 12 residues. CDR3 sequence (DNA): TGTGCCACCAGTACAGGGGAATCCGAAGCTTTCTTT. This translates into CATSTGESEAFF.

This clonotype has a handful of counts. This chain uses TRBV20-1 with TRBJ2-7; D unresolved. The CDR3 runs to 13 residues. Germline values: CDR1 DFQATT, CDR2 SNEGSKA (reference sequence). Between the trimmed V and J ends, which lost 0 bases and 3 bases, there was a span of 9 bases. CDR3 protein: CSARDARDYEQYF. CDR3 in DNA: TGCAGTGCTAGAGATGCAAGGGACTACGAGCAGTACTTC.

CDR3: CASRGPGLAGAQSSGELFF. The CDR3 nucleotides are TGTGCCAGCCGCGGGCCGGGACTAGCGGGGGCGCAGTCCTCCGGGGAGCTGTTTTTT. The chain is built from TRBV19 and TRBJ2-2; 14 nucleotides match TRBD2. CDR1 is LNHDA and CDR2 is SQIVND in the germline V gene (reference sequence). Trimming at V came to 9 bases and at J to 6 bases, leaving 18 bases not matched to a gene. The CDR3 is 19 residues long.

This chain uses TRBV2 with TRBJ1-1, with TRBD1 identical over 8 bases. V dropped 3 bases and J dropped 5; count of bases not matched to a gene: 5. CDR1 is SNHLY and CDR2 is FYNNEI in the germline V gene. The CDR3 contains 14 residues. CDR3 nucleotide sequence: TGTGCCAGCAGTGATGGCAGGGGGCAGACTGAAGCTTTCTTT. This gives the protein CASSDGRGQTEAFF. The full variable domain, rest sourced from reference TRBV2 and TRBJ1-1, is EPEVTQTPSHQVTQMGQEVILRCVPISNHLYFYWYRQILGQKVEFLVSFYNNEISEKSEIFDDQFSVERPDGSNFTLKIRSTKLEDSAMYFCASSDGRGQTEAFFGQGTRLTVV.

The V and J genes are TRBV20-1 and TRBJ1-1; D is ambiguous. Germline V lookup: CDR1 DFQATT, CDR2 SNEGSKA (reference sequence). V was pared by 1 base and J by 3 bases, with 12 bases between. The CDR3 spans 14 residues. CDR3 protein: CSARGGKGYTEAFF. The CDR3 DNA reads TGCAGTGCTAGAGGGGGAAAGGGTTACACTGAAGCTTTCTTT.

This chain connects TRBV20-1 to TRBJ1-2, with D possibly being TRBD1 (5 bases). V gave up 2 bases and J gave up 4 bases, with 17 bases separating them. Germline V gene lookup returns CDR1 DFQATT and CDR2 SNEGSKA (reference sequence). This CDR3 is 15 amino acids long. The CDR3 DNA is TGCAGTGCTAGACGGGGTAGGGACGGTGTCTATGGCTACACCTTC. Translated, it gives CSARRGRDGVYGYTF.

This chain uses TRBV20-1 with TRBJ2-3, with D uncertain. V lost 5 bases and J lost 0, with 15 bases in between. This CDR3 region has 15 residues. Germline lookup yields CDR1 DFQATT and CDR2 SNEGSKA (reference sequence). This CDR3 reads CSAPPYGPSTDTQYF. DNA of the CDR3: TGCAGTGCTCCGCCGTATGGCCCTAGCACAGATACGCAGTATTTT.

The chain employs TRBV7-8 and TRBJ1-2; no reliable D call. Germline CDR1 and CDR2: SGHVS and FQNEAQ. V shed 1 base and J shed 8 bases, with 14 bases lying between them. The CDR3 sequence is 14 residues long. Written as DNA, the CDR3 is TGTGCCAGCAGCTTAGTTACAAGGGAGCTCGGCTACACCTTC. Its protein product is CASSLVTRELGYTF.

The chain employs TRBV2 and TRBJ2-3; D call uncertain. With 6 bases removed from V and 4 bases from J, the gap between germline ends came to 17 bases. CDR3 length: 15 amino acids. Germline CDR1 reads SNHLY; CDR2 reads FYNNEI. Here the CDR3 DNA reads TGTGCCAGCAGCTTGACGAGAGGTTCCGCAGATACGCAGTATTTT. This codes for CASSLTRGSADTQYF.

J is TRBJ2-6 and V is TRBV5-4; the match to TRBD1 covers 10 bases. The CDR3 consists of 18 residues. CDR1 and CDR2 from the germline V gene are SGHNT and YYREEE (reference sequence). V was clipped by 4 bases and J by 4 bases; unmatched bases: 11. CDR3 nucleotide sequence: TGTGCCAGCAGCCCCCTCAGGGGACAGGGGCTGGGGGCCAACGTCCTGACTTTC. Translating gives CASSPLRGQGLGANVLTF.